This TCR beta chain originates from a study of OX40 agonist ivuxolimab in advanced cancers. Study-level background: The study enrolled dose-escalation patients with hepatocellular carcinoma, melanoma, renal cell or head and neck cancer. Eligibility rules accepted prior anti-PD-1, anti-PD-L1 or anti-CTLA-4 therapy, and 40% to 50% had some.

V dropped 4 bases and J dropped 7 bases, with 13 bases sitting between them. Germline V CDR1 and CDR2: SGHDN, FVKESK. The CDR3 runs 13 residues. Repertoires were generated with immunoSEQ multiplex PCR, while TCRdb's copy carries only in-frame clones and drops some. In the table there are roughly 90,000 clones, 90% to 95% of which are singletons. This chain connects TRBV14 to TRBJ1-2, with a tentative D call TRBD1 (5 bases). This clonotype was obtained from an adult with an advanced solid tumor such as melanoma, head and neck, liver or kidney cancer. The starting material was CD4+ or CD8+ T cells sorted from blood, obtained in a trial of the OX40 agonist ivuxolimab. The DNA of the CDR3 is TGTGCCAGCAGCCTCCGTTGGGGGGTTGGCTACACCTTC. Its protein product is CASSLRWGVGYTF.